The 28 T cell receptor beta chains given below trace back to one sample, sequenced in a study of T cells in Graves' hyperthyroidism and ophthalmopathy. RNA transcripts gave rise to amplified TCR beta CDR3 regions. The HTBI primer set drove a first-round RT-PCR of the TCR CDR3. Each CDR3 protein is one row after TCRdb ran MiXCR on the multiplex PCR reads. The sample has 400,000 or so distinct CDR3 sequences, about 15% seen once. The sequencing sample was made of blood. These receptors originate from a woman aged 30 to 39 with Graves' ophthalmopathy.

This clonotype has more than one count but fewer than ten. The chain is built from TRBV19 and TRBJ1-2; 12 nucleotides agree with TRBD1. The CDR3 loop spans 13 amino acids. Germline CDR1 LNHDA, CDR2 SQIVND (reference sequence). V gave up 6 bases and J gave up 6 bases; unmatched junction bases: 2. In DNA, the CDR3 is TGTGCCAGTAGCAGGGACAGGGGGCATGGCTACACCTTC. Translated: CASSRDRGHGYTF.

This clonotype was seen many times. The rearrangement links TRBV7-2 to TRBJ2-7; TRBD2 agrees at 8 bases. Trimming cost V 5 bases and J 5 bases; bases outside gene matches: 8. The CDR3 covers 14 residues. The germline gives CDR1 SGHTA, CDR2 FQGNSA. CDR3 protein: CASSRPGGLDEQYF. The CDR3 DNA reads as TGTGCCAGCAGCCGGCCGGGGGGGCTCGACGAGCAGTACTTC.

Comments on this clonotype: A much larger clonotype is one base distant, so this may be a read error. DNA for the CDR3: TGTGCCAGCAGGAGCACGACAGGGGCCGAGACCCAGTACTTC. This sequence encodes CASRSTTGAETQYF. This chain links TRBV28 with TRBJ2-5; 8 nucleotides agree with TRBD1. The ends lost 6 bases at V and 5 bases at J; junction bases unmatched: 8. CDR1 is MDHEN, CDR2 SYDVKM, per germline. The length of the CDR3 is 14 residues.

The table lists this clonotype with many counts. The rearrangement joins TRBV2 to TRBJ2-7; the D gene is possibly TRBD1 (6 bases). Germline lookup yields CDR1 SNHLY and CDR2 FYNNEI. Trimming shortened V by 6 bases and J by 5 bases, and 14 bases separated the two germline ends. The CDR3 runs 13 residues. CDR3 in amino acids: CASRRINRDEQYF. The CDR3 bases are TGTGCCAGCAGGCGGATCAACAGGGACGAGCAGTACTTC.

This clonotype was counted only a few times. This may be a read error, as it is one base from a much larger clone. J is TRBJ2-1 and V is TRBV7-3; 9 nucleotides match TRBD1. CDR1 and CDR2 (germline): SGHTA, FQGTGA. CDR3 length: 14 amino acids. The CDR3 loop is CASSEGQGYSEQFF. For the CDR3, the DNA is TGTGCCAGCAGCGAGGGACAGGGATACAGTGAGCAGTTCTTC. The full variable domain, rest sourced from reference TRBV7-3 and TRBJ2-1, is GAGVSQTPSNKVTEKGKYVELRCDPISGHTALYWYRQSLGQGPEFLIYFQGTGAADDSGLPNDRFFAVRPEGSVSTLKIQRTERGDSAVYLCASSEGQGYSEQFFGPGTRLTVL.

This clonotype has a count of ten or more. This chain uses TRBV29-1 with TRBJ2-7; tentatively, D is TRBD1 or TRBD2 (6 bases each). V lost 4 bases to trimming and J lost 3 bases, with 19 bases between them. CDR1 SQVTM and CDR2 ANQGSEA come from the germline V gene. CDR3 size: 15 residues. CDR3 nucleotide sequence: TGCAGCGTTGTGGTGGGGGGCCAGGGAAGCTACGAGCAGTACTTC. It encodes CSVVVGGQGSYEQYF.

This clonotype was observed at least ten times. The V gene is TRBV3-1, the J gene TRBJ2-1; tentative D call: TRBD1 (5 bases). Germline V gene data show CDR1 as LGHDT and CDR2 as YNNKEL (reference sequence). V was trimmed by 4 bases and J by 3 bases, leaving 10 bases between them. The length of the CDR3 is 14 residues. The CDR3 sequence: CASSRIDSYNEQFF. CDR3 coding DNA: TGTGCCAGCAGCCGAATTGACAGCTACAATGAGCAGTTCTTC.

This clonotype was counted ten times or more. The chain combines TRBV20-1 with TRBJ1-2; 8 nucleotides agree with TRBD1. The CDR3 contains 11 residues. Germline CDR1 is DFQATT and CDR2 is SNEGSKA (reference sequence). V lost 4 bases and J lost 7; bases outside the gene matches: 2. Written as DNA, the CDR3 is TGCAGTGCTACGGACAGGGCTGGCTACACCTTC. Its protein product is CSATDRAGYTF.

The rearrangement links TRBV9 to TRBJ1-4; D ambiguous. This CDR3 has 18 residues. V was pared by 4 bases and J by 5 bases, with 24 bases between. Germline assignment: CDR1 SGDLS and CDR2 YYNGEE. Written as DNA, the CDR3 is TGTGCCAGCAGCCCTACCCGCGACGTAAGTTGGACCAATGAAAAACTGTTTTTT. Translated: CASSPTRDVSWTNEKLFF.

The chain combines TRBV19 with TRBJ1-1; a possible D gene is TRBD1 (6 bases). V gave up 11 bases and J gave up 5 bases, with 21 bases separating them. In germline, CDR1 is LNHDA, CDR2 SQIVND (reference sequence). The CDR3 has 14 residues. The CDR3 loop reads CAATTEGGWTEAFF. The CDR3 bases are TGTGCCGCCACAACGGAGGGGGGGTGGACTGAAGCTTTCTTT.

In its sample, this clonotype was seen a few times. The chain combines TRBV28 with TRBJ1-4; tentative D call: TRBD1 (5 bases). The CDR3 contains 13 residues. Deletions cut 3 bases from V and 16 bases from J, with 18 bases between. Germline V gives CDR1 MDHEN, CDR2 SYDVKM. The CDR3 nucleotides are TGTGCCAGCAGTTTTGGATGGGGGTTAACAAAGTTTTTT. This encodes CASSFGWGLTKFF.

This clonotype showed up many times. The chain has TRBV12-3 or TRBV12-4 and TRBJ1-5; 7 bases fit TRBD1. V shed 4 bases and J 7 bases; nucleotides not matched to a gene: 10. The CDR3 length is 15 residues. CDR3 in amino acids: CASSSTSDRVQPQHF. CDR3 sequence (DNA): TGTGCCAGCAGTTCCACAAGTGACAGGGTCCAGCCCCAGCATTTT.

Note on this clonotype: Here the CDR3 omits its conserved ending phenylalanine or tryptophan, so a read error is the likely source. The chain recombines TRBV11-3 with TRBJ2-7; D is unclear. Germline CDR1 reads SGHNT; CDR2 reads YENEEA. Trimming pared 5 bases from V and 0 bases from J, leaving 8 bases between. The CDR3 loop spans 13 amino acids. CDR3 sequence reads: CASSPPGSYEQYL. The DNA for the CDR3 is TGTGCCAGCAGCCCCCCCGGCTCCTACGAGCAGTACCTC.

In its sample, this clonotype was seen many times. Sequence at one end of the junction differs from germline and may be a read error. This chain joins TRBV2 and TRBJ2-5; 8 bases agree with TRBD1. This CDR3 has 14 amino acids. From germline, CDR1 is SNHLY and CDR2 FYNNEI. The CDR3 DNA reads as TGTGCCACCGCCCCCGGGACAGGACAAGAGGCCCAGTACTTC. It codes for CATAPGTGQEAQYF.

This clonotype was recorded many times. Here the CDR3 DNA reads TGTGCCAGCAGTTCCAGACCTTATCAGACACGCCACACTGAAGCTTTCTTT. This translates into CASSSRPYQTRHTEAFF. The chain couples TRBV28 to TRBJ1-1, with D unclear. The germline V and J ends were trimmed by 4 bases and 3 bases, with 21 bases remaining between them. The germline V gene has CDR1 MDHEN and CDR2 SYDVKM. This CDR3 has 17 amino acids.

This clonotype turned up a few times. This sequence joins TRBV9 and TRBJ1-1; 7 bases are shared with TRBD1. The CDR3 runs to 16 residues. With 5 bases clipped from V and 4 bases from J, the junction kept 14 bases outside the gene matches. Germline V gene sequence: CDR1 SGDLS, CDR2 YYNGEE. The DNA of the CDR3 is TGTGCCAGCAGTCGGAGACAGGGCTCGGGCGGCACTGAAGCTTTCTTT. Translated: CASSRRQGSGGTEAFF.

This clonotype has a handful of counts. The chain combines TRBV20-1 with TRBJ1-4; tentatively, D is TRBD1 (5 bases). CDR1 DFQATT and CDR2 SNEGSKA come from the germline V gene (reference sequence). V was shortened by 0 bases and J by 8 bases, with 16 bases between the two germline ends. This CDR3 comprises 15 residues. The CDR3 is CSARELRAKEEKLFF. CDR3 DNA: TGCAGTGCTAGAGAGCTCAGGGCTAAGGAGGAAAAACTGTTTTTT.

This clonotype was counted only a few times. The chain links TRBV29-1 to TRBJ2-2; 7 nucleotides line up with TRBD1. The germline V gene encodes CDR1 SQVTM and CDR2 ANQGSEA. This CDR3 spans 13 amino acids. V lost 6 bases and J lost 3; bases outside the gene matches: 4. CDR3 nucleotides: TGCAGCGTGGCAGACAGGGACACCGGGGAGCTGTTTTTT. It specifies CSVADRDTGELFF.

This clonotype has at least ten counts. The chain couples TRBV12-3 or TRBV12-4 to TRBJ2-3; possibly TRBD1 for D (5 bases). This CDR3 is built from 14 residues. Trimming took off 3 bases at V and 0 bases at J, with 7 bases between the two ends. CDR3 amino acids: CASSFSGSTDTQYF. The CDR3 DNA is TGTGCCAGCAGTTTTTCAGGGAGCACAGATACGCAGTATTTT.

This clonotype showed up just a few times. The chain is built from TRBV25-1 and TRBJ1-2, with D maybe TRBD1 (6 bases). V lost 3 bases, J lost 2 bases, and 16 bases lay in between. Germline V gives CDR1 MGHDK, CDR2 SYGVNS. The CDR3 is 16 residues long. This CDR3 reads CASSDRGFPVNYGYTF. The CDR3 DNA follows: TGTGCCAGCAGTGACAGGGGTTTCCCAGTCAACTATGGCTACACCTTC.

This clonotype was detected many times. The chain employs TRBV7-3 and TRBJ2-6; D gene ambiguous. Trimming left V 8 bases short and J 3 bases short, with 5 bases between. CDR1 is SGHTA, CDR2 FQGTGA, per germline. The CDR3 has 12 residues. CDR3 bases: TGTGCCAGCTTGGATGGGGCCAACGTCCTGACTTTC. It encodes CASLDGANVLTF.

There are many counts of this clonotype. This chain joins TRBV5-1 and TRBJ1-2; D is undetermined. Germline lookup yields CDR1 SGHRS and CDR2 YFSETQ. V lost 0 bases and J 4 bases, leaving 19 bases between the germline ends. This CDR3 is built from 17 residues. Written as DNA, the CDR3 is TGCGCCAGCAGCTTGGCCGCTGGGATCCAGATGGGCTATGGCTACACCTTC. Amino acids: CASSLAAGIQMGYGYTF.

This clonotype was seen at least ten times. The chain has TRBV20-1 and TRBJ2-2; 11 nucleotides agree with TRBD2. The CDR3 consists of 17 residues. Trimming removed 3 bases from V and 1 base from J; junction bases left unmatched: 7. Germline-derived CDR1 and CDR2 are DFQATT and SNEGSKA (reference sequence). CDR3 in amino acids: CSASSGLAGGNTGELFF. DNA for the CDR3: TGCAGTGCTAGTTCCGGTCTAGCGGGGGGGAACACCGGGGAGCTGTTTTTT.

This clonotype was picked up many times. This rearrangement joins TRBV13 to TRBJ2-1; D may correspond to TRBD1 or TRBD2 (5 bases each). The CDR3 loop spans 18 amino acids. Trimming cost V 5 bases and J 3 bases, with 23 bases left between them. From germline, CDR1 is PRHDT and CDR2 FYEKMQ (reference sequence). CDR3 nucleotides: TGTGCCAGCAGCCCACCCGGGGCTGAGGGACCAATCTACAATGAGCAGTTCTTC. It codes for CASSPPGAEGPIYNEQFF.

This clonotype has only a few counts. J is TRBJ2-2 and V is TRBV5-1, with D possibly matching TRBD2 (6 bases). Trimming removed 0 bases from V and 3 bases from J, with 9 bases in between. This CDR3 is 15 amino acids long. CDR1 is SGHRS, CDR2 YFSETQ, per germline. The CDR3 DNA follows: TGCGCCAGCAGCTTGGCCGGAGGGGACACCGGGGAGCTGTTTTTT. As protein: CASSLAGGDTGELFF.

This clonotype was detected ten times or more. The V gene is TRBV19, the J gene TRBJ1-5, with unresolved D. Germline CDR1 reads LNHDA; CDR2 reads SQIVND (reference sequence). The CDR3 is made up of 15 amino acids. Trimming cost V 1 base and J 1 base, with 8 bases left between them. In nucleotides, the CDR3 is TGTGCCAGTAGTATAGTGGGAGTGAGCAATCAGCCCCAGCATTTT. Protein product: CASSIVGVSNQPQHF. Supplemented by reference TRBV19 and TRBJ1-5, the full variable domain reads DGGITQSPKYLFRKEGQNVTLSCEQNLNHDAMYWYRQDPGQGLRLIYYSQIVNDFQKGDIAEGYSVSREKKESFPLTVTSAQKNPTAFYLCASSIVGVSNQPQHFGDGTRLSIL.

This clonotype was seen many times. The chain joins TRBV30 to TRBJ2-2, with TRBD2 identical over 11 bases. J gave up 6 bases and V 4 bases, and 7 bases lay outside the gene matches. Germline CDR1 reads GTSNPN; CDR2 reads SVGIG (reference sequence). The CDR3 has 15 residues. CDR3 in DNA: TGTGCCTGGAATAAGGGACTAGCGGTCCCCGGGGAGCTGTTTTTT. Residues: CAWNKGLAVPGELFF.

This clonotype was seen more than once but under ten times. The CDR3 DNA follows: TGTGCCAGCAGCTTATCTAGACGGGAGACCCAGTACTTC. Translated: CASSLSRRETQYF. The chain carries TRBV11-2 and TRBJ2-5; no firm D call. Trimming stripped 2 bases from V and 5 bases from J, with 9 bases between. The CDR3 runs 13 residues. Germline V gives CDR1 SGHAT, CDR2 FQNNGV. The full variable domain, completed using reference TRBV11-2 and TRBJ2-5, is EAGVAQSPRYKIIEKRQSVAFWCNPISGHATLYWYQQILGQGPKLLIQFQNNGVVDDSQLPKDRFSAERLKGVDSTLKIQPAKLEDSAVYLCASSLSRRETQYFGPGTRLLVL.